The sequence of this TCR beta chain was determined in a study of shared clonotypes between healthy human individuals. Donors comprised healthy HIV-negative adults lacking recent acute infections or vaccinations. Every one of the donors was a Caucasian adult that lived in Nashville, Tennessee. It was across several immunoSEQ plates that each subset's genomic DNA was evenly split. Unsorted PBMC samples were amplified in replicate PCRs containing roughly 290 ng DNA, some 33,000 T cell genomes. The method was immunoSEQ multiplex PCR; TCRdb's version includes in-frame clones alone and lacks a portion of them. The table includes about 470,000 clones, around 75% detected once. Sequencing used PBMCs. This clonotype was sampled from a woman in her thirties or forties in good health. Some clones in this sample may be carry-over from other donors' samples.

The CDR3 DNA reads as TGTGCCAGTAACACCGGGACAGGGGGCAATGAGCAGTACTTC. The encoded protein is CASNTGTGGNEQYF. The chain is built from TRBV9 and TRBJ2-7, with TRBD1 matching 12 bases. CDR3 length: 14 amino acids. Germline CDR1 and CDR2: SGDLS and YYNGEE. With V trimmed by 8 bases and J by 7 bases, 10 bases remained unmatched.